Presented here are 4 T cell receptor beta chains from one specimen sequenced in a study of graft-versus-host responses after intestinal transplantation. The assay was immunoSEQ multiplex PCR, and TCRdb's table has in-frame clones only and misses some. The sample carries 62,000 or so clones, roughly 90% recorded once. The sequencing here drew on PBMCs, taken 26 days after transplant. The receptors come from a human patient who received an intestinal transplant, so some T cells may come from the graft donor.

This chain uses TRBV7-9 with TRBJ1-1, with 11 nucleotides matching TRBD1. Unmatched junction bases numbered 4, after V lost 5 bases and J lost 5 bases. This CDR3 has 14 amino acids. CDR1 is SEHNR, CDR2 FQNEAQ, per germline (reference sequence). The CDR3, as DNA: TGTGCCAGCAGCCCCGGGACAGGGGGGACTGAAGCTTTCTTT. Its translation: CASSPGTGGTEAFF.

This chain joins TRBV25-1 and TRBJ1-2, with D tentatively TRBD1 (5 bases). The CDR3 covers 15 residues. Deletions cut 2 bases from V and 4 bases from J, with 14 bases between. Germline loops: CDR1 MGHDK, CDR2 SYGVNS. The CDR3 DNA reads as TGTGCCAGCAGTGAAGGATGGGGGGAGAGCTATGGCTACACCTTC. Its translation is CASSEGWGESYGYTF.

This rearrangement joins TRBV4-3 to TRBJ2-1; 16 nucleotides align to TRBD2. This CDR3 contains 16 residues. CDR1 is LGHNA, CDR2 YSLEER, per germline. Trimming at V came to 3 bases and at J to 4 bases, leaving 0 bases not matched to a gene. The CDR3 DNA reads TGCGCCAGCAGCCAGGGACTAGCGGGGGGGTACAATGAGCAGTTCTTC. This translates into CASSQGLAGGYNEQFF.

The chain recombines TRBV2 with TRBJ2-1; TRBD1 aligns across 7 bases. The germline CDR1 and CDR2 sequences are SNHLY and FYNNEI. The CDR3 has 15 residues. J lost 7 bases, V lost 1 base, and 7 bases had no gene match. The CDR3 DNA follows: TGTGCCAGCAGTGAAGTTCGACAGGGAGAGAATGAGCAGTTCTTC. Translating it yields CASSEVRQGENEQFF. Combining the CDR3 with reference TRBV2 and TRBJ2-1 gives the whole variable domain EPEVTQTPSHQVTQMGQEVILRCVPISNHLYFYWYRQILGQKVEFLVSFYNNEISEKSEIFDDQFSVERPDGSNFTLKIRSTKLEDSAMYFCASSEVRQGENEQFFGPGTRLTVL.